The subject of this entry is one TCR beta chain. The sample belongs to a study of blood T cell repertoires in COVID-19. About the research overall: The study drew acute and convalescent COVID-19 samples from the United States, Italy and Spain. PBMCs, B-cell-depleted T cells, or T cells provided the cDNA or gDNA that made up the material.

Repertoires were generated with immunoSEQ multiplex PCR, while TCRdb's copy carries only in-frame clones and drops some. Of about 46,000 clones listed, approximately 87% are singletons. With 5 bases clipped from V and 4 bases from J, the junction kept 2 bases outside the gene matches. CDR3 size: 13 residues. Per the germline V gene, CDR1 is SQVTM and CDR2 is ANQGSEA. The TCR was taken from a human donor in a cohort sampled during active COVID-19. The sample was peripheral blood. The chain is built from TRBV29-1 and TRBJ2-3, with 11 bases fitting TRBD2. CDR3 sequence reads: CSVTSGGSDTQYF. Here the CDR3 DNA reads TGCAGCGTTACTAGCGGGGGTTCAGATACGCAGTATTTT.